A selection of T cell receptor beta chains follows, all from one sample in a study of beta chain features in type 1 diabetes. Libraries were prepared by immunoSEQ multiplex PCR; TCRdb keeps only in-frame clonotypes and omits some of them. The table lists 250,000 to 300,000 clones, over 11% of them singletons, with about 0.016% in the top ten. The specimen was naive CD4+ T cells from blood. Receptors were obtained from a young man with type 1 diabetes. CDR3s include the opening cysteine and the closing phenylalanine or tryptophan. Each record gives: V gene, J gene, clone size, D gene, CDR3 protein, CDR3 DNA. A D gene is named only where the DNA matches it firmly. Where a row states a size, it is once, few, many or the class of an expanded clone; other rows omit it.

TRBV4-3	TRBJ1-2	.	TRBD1	CASSQAWTGNGYTF	TGCGCCAGCAGCCAAGCTTGGACAGGGAATGGCTACACCTTC
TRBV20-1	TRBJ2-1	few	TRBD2	CSVREDEQFF	TGCAGTGTGCGGGAGGATGAGCAGTTCTTC
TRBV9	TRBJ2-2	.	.	CASSKTGGVTGELFF	TGTGCCAGCAGCAAGACAGGTGGGGTCACCGGGGAGCTGTTTTTT
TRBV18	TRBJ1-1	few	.	CASSPNWQSNTEAFF	TGTGCCAGCTCACCGAATTGGCAGTCGAACACTGAAGCTTTCTTT
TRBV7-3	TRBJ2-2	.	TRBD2	CASSYPGLAGEEGNTGELFF	TGTGCCAGCAGCTACCCGGGACTAGCGGGAGAAGAGGGTAACACCGGGGAGCTGTTTTTT
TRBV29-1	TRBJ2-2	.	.	CSVRGNTGELFF	TGCAGCGTTCGAGGGAACACCGGGGAGCTGTTTTTT
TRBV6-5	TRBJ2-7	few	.	CASSYSSTLSYEQYF	TGTGCCAGCAGTTACTCGAGTACTCTTTCCTACGAGCAGTACTTC
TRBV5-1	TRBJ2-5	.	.	CASSLAFGGGQQTQYF	TGCGCCAGCAGCTTGGCCTTCGGGGGAGGTCAACAGACCCAGTACTTC
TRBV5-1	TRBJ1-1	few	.	CASSLGASNTEAFF	TGCGCCAGCAGCTTGGGGGCATCGAACACTGAAGCTTTCTTT
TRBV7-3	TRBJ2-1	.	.	CASSLTGGYNEQFF	TGTGCCAGCAGCTTAACGGGGGGCTACAATGAGCAGTTCTTC
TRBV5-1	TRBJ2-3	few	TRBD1	CASSETGADTQYF	TGCGCCAGCAGCGAAACAGGGGCAGATACGCAGTATTTT
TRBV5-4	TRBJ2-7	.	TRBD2	CASSGLLAGRDEQYF	TGTGCCAGCAGCGGTCTCTTAGCGGGAAGGGACGAGCAGTACTTC
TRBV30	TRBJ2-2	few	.	CAWSVSGLTGELFF	TGTGCCTGGAGTGTCAGCGGCCTCACCGGGGAGCTGTTTTTT
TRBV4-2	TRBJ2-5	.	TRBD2	CASSPRELAGGETQYF	TGTGCCAGCAGCCCGAGGGAACTAGCGGGAGGAGAGACCCAGTACTTC
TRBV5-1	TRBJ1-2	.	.	CASRPQTGYGYTF	TGCGCCAGCAGACCCCAAACAGGGTACGGCTACACCTTC
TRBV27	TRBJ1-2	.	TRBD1	CASSKTGGGYGYTF	TGTGCCAGCAGTAAGACAGGGGGCGGCTATGGCTACACCTTC
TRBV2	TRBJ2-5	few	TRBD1	CASSAEGTGASETQYF	TGTGCCAGCAGTGCAGAAGGGACAGGGGCTTCGGAGACCCAGTACTTC
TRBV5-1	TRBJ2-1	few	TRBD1	CASSRGQSSYNEQFF	TGCGCCAGCAGTCGGGGACAGAGCTCCTACAATGAGCAGTTCTTC
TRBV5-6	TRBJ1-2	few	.	CASRKIESNYGYTF	TGTGCCAGCAGGAAAATAGAGTCTAACTATGGCTACACCTTC
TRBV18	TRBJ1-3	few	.	CASSPPDSLGNTIYF	TGTGCCAGCTCACCACCGGACAGTCTTGGAAACACCATATATTTT
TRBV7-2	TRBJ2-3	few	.	CASSLVGWLAGTDTQYF	TGTGCCAGCAGCTTAGTTGGTTGGTTGGCGGGCACAGATACGCAGTATTTT
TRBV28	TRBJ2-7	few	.	CASSVDTFYEQYF	TGTGCCAGCAGTGTCGACACGTTCTACGAGCAGTACTTC
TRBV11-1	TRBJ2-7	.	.	CASTFGTLLGEQYF	TGTGCCAGCACCTTCGGGACTCTCTTGGGGGAGCAGTACTTC
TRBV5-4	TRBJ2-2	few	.	CASSLGEGTGELFF	TGTGCCAGCAGCTTGGGAGAGGGAACCGGGGAGCTGTTTTTT
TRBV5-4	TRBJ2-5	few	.	CASSLRRGEETQYF	TGTGCCAGCAGCTTGAGGCGGGGCGAAGAGACCCAGTACTTC
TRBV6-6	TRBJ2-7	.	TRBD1	CASSYYLRQGMNEQYF	TGTGCCAGCAGTTACTACCTTCGACAGGGAATGAACGAGCAGTACTTC
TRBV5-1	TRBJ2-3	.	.	CASRRTFTPTSTDTQYF	TGCGCCAGCAGACGGACTTTCACTCCGACTAGCACAGATACGCAGTATTTT
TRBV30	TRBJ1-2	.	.	CAWSLTSGVGYTF	TGTGCCTGGAGCCTAACCTCGGGGGTTGGCTACACCTTC
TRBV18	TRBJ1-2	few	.	CASSPGSADYGYTF	TGTGCCAGCTCACCAGGCAGCGCAGACTATGGCTACACCTTC
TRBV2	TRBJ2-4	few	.	CASSLQGGENIQYF	TGTGCCAGCTCATTACAGGGCGGCGAAAACATTCAGTACTTC
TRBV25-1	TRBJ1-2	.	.	CASSGPGYYGYTF	TGTGCCAGCAGCGGTCCAGGATACTATGGCTACACCTTC
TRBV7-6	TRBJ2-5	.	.	CASSFGKETQYF	TGTGCCAGCAGCTTCGGGAAGGAGACCCAGTACTTC
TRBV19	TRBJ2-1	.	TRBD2	CASRGLAVYNEQFF	TGTGCCAGTAGGGGACTAGCGGTCTACAATGAGCAGTTCTTC
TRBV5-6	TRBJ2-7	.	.	CASSSAYEQYF	TGTGCCAGCAGCTCAGCCTACGAGCAGTACTTC
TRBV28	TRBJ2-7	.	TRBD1	CASKQGRTYEQYF	TGTGCCAGCAAACAGGGGAGAACCTACGAGCAGTACTTC
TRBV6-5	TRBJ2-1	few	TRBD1	CASRLGQAASQFF	TGTGCCAGCAGATTGGGACAGGCGGCTTCGCAGTTCTTC
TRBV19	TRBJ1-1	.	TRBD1	CASSPRTGWSTEAFF	TGTGCCAGTAGTCCAAGGACAGGCTGGAGCACTGAAGCTTTCTTT
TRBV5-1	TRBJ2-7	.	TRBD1	CASSFNQGAGYEQYF	TGCGCCAGCAGCTTCAATCAGGGGGCGGGCTACGAGCAGTACTTC
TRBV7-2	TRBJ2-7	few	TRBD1	CASSFGQGNEQYF	TGTGCCAGCAGCTTCGGACAGGGGAACGAGCAGTACTTC
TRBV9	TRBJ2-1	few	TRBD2	CASSLSGGNYNEQFF	TGTGCCAGCAGCCTGTCGGGAGGAAATTACAATGAGCAGTTCTTC
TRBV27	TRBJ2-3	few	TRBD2	CASSSGLARATDTQYF	TGTGCCAGCAGTTCGGGACTAGCCCGTGCGACAGATACGCAGTATTTT
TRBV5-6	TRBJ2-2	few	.	CASSLHREIGELFF	TGTGCCAGCAGCCTCCACAGGGAGATCGGGGAGCTGTTTTTT
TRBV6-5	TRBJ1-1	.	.	CASSYSRQTSQGFF	TGTGCCAGCAGTTACTCGCGGCAGACCTCGCAAGGTTTCTTT
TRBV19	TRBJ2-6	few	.	CASSIFVSGANVLTF	TGTGCCAGTAGTATATTCGTCTCTGGGGCCAACGTCCTGACTTTC
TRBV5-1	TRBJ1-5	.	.	CASSLDNSGQPQHF	TGCGCCAGCAGCTTGGACAATAGCGGACAGCCCCAGCATTTT
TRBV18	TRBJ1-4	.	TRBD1	CASSPQGALEKLFF	TGTGCCAGCTCACCACAGGGGGCGCTTGAAAAACTGTTTTTT
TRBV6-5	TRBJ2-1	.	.	CAREPGHFYNEQFF	TGTGCCAGAGAACCGGGACACTTCTACAATGAGCAGTTCTTC
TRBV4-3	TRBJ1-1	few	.	CASSQDGSVLAFF	TGCGCCAGCAGCCAGGACGGGAGTGTGCTTGCTTTCTTT
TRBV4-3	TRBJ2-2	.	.	CASSQASLDTGELFF	TGCGCCAGCAGCCAAGCCAGTCTCGACACCGGGGAGCTGTTTTTT
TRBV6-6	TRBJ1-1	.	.	CASSYSTHPNTEAFF	TGTGCCAGCAGTTACTCGACACACCCCAACACTGAAGCTTTCTTT
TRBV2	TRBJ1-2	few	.	CASSQGNYGYTF	TGTGCCAGCAGCCAGGGCAACTATGGCTACACCTTC